A single sample is the source of the 3 T cell receptor beta chains below, sequenced in a study of shared clonotypes between healthy human individuals. Naive CD8 cells lacked CD45RO and underwent positive selection for CCR7, leaving out terminally differentiated effector memory CD45RA+ cells. Assay used: immunoSEQ multiplex PCR; TCRdb lists only in-frame clones, some missing. The profile covers more than 2 million clones, with 93% appearing a single time and more than 1.5% taken by the ten largest. Sequencing was performed on naive CD8+ T cells from PBMCs. All receptors derive from a man younger than 35 in good health. Some clones in this sample may be carry-over from other donors' samples.

The V and J genes are TRBV19 and TRBJ1-2, with TRBD1 identical over 9 bases. The V and J ends lost 5 bases and 8 bases, in that order; junction bases with no gene match: 12. The germline V gene encodes CDR1 LNHDA and CDR2 SQIVND (reference sequence). The CDR3 loop spans 15 amino acids. The CDR3 protein is CASSSPGTGNDGYTF. In DNA, the CDR3 is TGTGCCAGTAGTTCGCCCGGGACAGGGAATGACGGCTACACCTTC.

The sample holds one count of this clone. The chain joins TRBV5-8 to TRBJ1-1, with a tentative D call TRBD1 (5 bases). With 4 bases removed from V and 0 bases from J, the gap between germline ends came to 19 bases. This CDR3 comprises 17 residues. Per germline, CDR1 SGHTS and CDR2 YDEGEE. CDR3 bases: TGTGCCAGCAGCACATTCCGGGACGGAGCCCTGAACACTGAAGCTTTCTTT. The encoded protein is CASSTFRDGALNTEAFF.

On this clone: Other nucleotide sequences in the sample specify the same CDR3. The chain joins TRBV9 to TRBJ2-1, with 7 bases lining up with TRBD1. This CDR3 contains 14 residues. The germline V gene encodes CDR1 SGDLS and CDR2 YYNGEE. Trimming cost V 0 bases and J 6 bases; bases outside gene matches: 3. CDR3: CASSVGAGGNEQFF. Written as DNA, the CDR3 is TGTGCCAGCAGCGTAGGGGCAGGGGGCAATGAGCAGTTCTTC.